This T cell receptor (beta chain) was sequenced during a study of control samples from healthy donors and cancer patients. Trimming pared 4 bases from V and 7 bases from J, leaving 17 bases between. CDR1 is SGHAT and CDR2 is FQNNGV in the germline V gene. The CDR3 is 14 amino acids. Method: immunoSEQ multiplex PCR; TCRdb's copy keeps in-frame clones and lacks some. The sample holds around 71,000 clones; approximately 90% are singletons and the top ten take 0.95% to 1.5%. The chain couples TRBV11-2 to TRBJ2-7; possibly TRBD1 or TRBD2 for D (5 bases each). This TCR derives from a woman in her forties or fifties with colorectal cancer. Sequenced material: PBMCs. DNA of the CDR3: TGTGCCAGCAGCTCCCTGGTGGGGGTTAGAGAGCAGTACTTC. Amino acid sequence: CASSSLVGVREQYF.